The 14 T cell receptor beta chains in this list originate from one sample, sequenced in a study of T cell clonality in common variable immunodeficiency. Clones were read by immunoSEQ multiplex PCR, and TCRdb kept only the in-frame ones, dropping some. The repertoire consists of tens of thousands of clones, none detected only once. The specimen sequenced was peripheral blood mononuclear cells. All receptors derive from a person between 18 and 70 years old in good health.

This clone was found many times. Read sequence stops 3 residues before the CDR3 end, and the germline J gene provides the missing end. The genes are TRBV18 and TRBJ1-1; tentatively, D is TRBD1 (6 bases). CDR3 length equals 16 residues. V shed 3 bases and J shed 5 bases, with 19 bases lying between them. Germline lookup yields CDR1 KGHSH and CDR2 LQKENI. The CDR3 loop reads CASSPSGGQLTTEAFF. The sequenced part of the CDR3 DNA is TGTGCCAGCTCACCTTCCGGGGGGCAGCTGACGACTGAA.

This clone was seen at least ten times. From the germline J gene comes the end of the CDR3, since the read stops 3 residues before it. The gene calls are TRBV20-1 and TRBJ2-1; the match to TRBD2 covers 10 bases. From germline, CDR1 is DFQATT and CDR2 SNEGSKA (reference sequence). Trimming cost V 4 bases and J 8 bases; bases outside gene matches: 8. The CDR3 is 14 amino acids. The sequenced CDR3 bases are TGCAGTGCTACTCCTAGCGGGAGTAGGTATGAG. Translating it yields CSATPSGSRYE. The entire CDR3 protein reads CSATPSGSRYEQFF.

This clone was observed many times. The read ends 3 residues before the CDR3 terminus; that terminus is restored from the germline J gene. The chain is built from TRBV28 and TRBJ2-5; a weak D match, TRBD1 (6 bases). Germline loops: CDR1 MDHEN, CDR2 SYDVKM. This CDR3 comprises 18 residues. V was shortened by 4 bases and J by 1 base, with 22 bases between the two germline ends. CDR3 DNA (partial): TGTGCCAGCAGTTCCTCCGTGAGGGACACCCTCTCCCAAGAGACC. Its protein is CASSSSVRDTLSQET. The whole CDR3 is CASSSSVRDTLSQETQYF.

This clone was counted at least ten times. The CDR3 end lies 3 residues beyond the end of the read and is filled in from the germline J gene. This rearrangement joins TRBV28 to TRBJ2-1; possibly TRBD1 for D (6 bases). CDR1 MDHEN and CDR2 SYDVKM come from the germline V gene. The ends were cut back, 6 bases at V and 9 bases at J, with 24 bases in the middle. CDR3 length equals 16 residues. The CDR3 loop is CASSHPTGKPWGEQFF. The CDR3 DNA, read in part, is TGTGCCAGCAGCCACCCTACAGGGAAACCCTGGGGTGAG.

The table lists this clone with many counts. The CDR3 goes on 3 residues after the read ends, and that part is filled in from the germline J gene. The J gene is TRBJ2-3, the V gene TRBV20-1; 10 nucleotides align to TRBD2. The CDR3 is 14 amino acids. J gave up 1 base and V 6 bases, and 4 bases lay outside the gene matches. Germline-derived CDR1 and CDR2 are DFQATT and SNEGSKA (reference sequence). The DNA read from the CDR3 is TGCAGTGCCATAGCGGGAGGACGCACAGATACG. Protein sequence: CSAIAGGRTDT. The whole CDR3 protein reads CSAIAGGRTDTQYF.

This clone came up many times. From the germline J gene comes the end of the CDR3, since the read stops 3 residues before it. The chain is built from TRBV7-8 and TRBJ2-3; D gene unclear. This CDR3 region has 14 residues. CDR1 and CDR2 from the germline V gene are SGHVS and FQNEAQ. Trimming cost V 4 bases and J 4 bases, with 12 bases left between them. The CDR3 sequence is CASSSPSAPDTQYF. The part of the CDR3 DNA that was read is TGTGCCAGCAGCTCCCCGAGCGCCCCAGATACG.

This clone has a count of ten or more. The sequenced fragment ends 3 residues before the CDR3 boundary, so the rest is inferred from the germline J gene. This rearrangement joins TRBV15 to TRBJ2-2; D might be TRBD1 (6 bases). The germline V gene encodes CDR1 LNHNV and CDR2 YYDKDF (reference sequence). Trimming left V 2 bases short and J 6 bases short, with 13 bases between. The CDR3 consists of 15 residues. The CDR3 DNA, read in part, is TGTGCCACCAGCAGATCCGGACAGTTTGCCGGGGAG. Its translation is CATSRSGQFAGE. The CDR3 in its entirety is CATSRSGQFAGELFF.

A few counts support this clone. Read data end 3 residues before the CDR3 end; the end is taken from the germline J gene. The gene calls are TRBV18 and TRBJ2-1, with TRBD1 matching over 9 bases. The germline gives CDR1 KGHSH, CDR2 LQKENI. Trimming cost V 6 bases and J 2 bases; bases outside gene matches: 5. The CDR3 is 15 residues long. CDR3 DNA, as far as it was read: TGTGCCAGCTCGTACGACAGGGGGACCTACAATGAG. The encoded protein is CASSYDRGTYNE. The complete CDR3 sequence is CASSYDRGTYNEQFF.

To note about this clone: The read terminates 3 residues before the CDR3 end, so the remaining end is supplied by the germline J gene. The rearrangement links TRBV7-8 to TRBJ2-7; 8 nucleotides match TRBD1. The CDR3 runs 18 residues. Germline assignment: CDR1 SGHVS and CDR2 FQNEAQ. V lost 1 base, J lost 0 bases, and 11 bases stayed unmatched. The DNA read from the CDR3 is TGTGCCAGCAGCTTAGTAGGGACAGGCTCTACCAGCTCCTACGAG. It encodes CASSLVGTGSTSSYE. The complete CDR3 sequence is CASSLVGTGSTSSYEQYF.

This clone came up many times. The missing CDR3 end, 3 residues past where the read stops, is filled in from the germline J gene. This chain connects TRBV6-1 to TRBJ1-2; possibly TRBD1 for D (6 bases). CDR3 size: 15 residues. Germline V gene lookup returns CDR1 MNHNS and CDR2 SASEGT. The DNA read from the CDR3 is TGTGCCAGCAGTGGCCTTGAGGGCAGGGGATATAGC. Its protein is CASSGLEGRGYS. The complete CDR3 protein is CASSGLEGRGYSYTF.

This clone was seen many times. The CDR3: CSATLAGESDTQYF. Incomplete CDR3 DNA: TGCAGTGCTACTCTAGCGGGAGAGTCAGATACG. This chain connects TRBV20-1 to TRBJ2-3; 10 bases map to TRBD2. The read gets to within 3 residues of the CDR3 end, and the germline J gene fills in the rest. Germline lookup yields CDR1 DFQATT and CDR2 SNEGSKA (reference sequence). The length of the CDR3 is 14 residues. Trimming removed 4 bases from V and 4 bases from J; junction bases left unmatched: 5.

This clone has at least ten counts. The read is 3 residues too short to cover the CDR3 end, so that end is filled in from the germline J gene. The gene calls are TRBV19 and TRBJ2-1; TRBD2 matches 8 bases. Germline CDR1 LNHDA, CDR2 SQIVND (reference sequence). Trimming removed 4 bases from V and 8 bases from J; junction bases left unmatched: 16. This CDR3 region has 17 residues. The CDR3 here is CASSTISGTEPADEQFF. The covered CDR3 bases are TGTGCCAGTAGTACCATTAGCGGGACCGAACCCGCGGATGAG.

Concerning this clone itself: The CDR3 end lies 3 residues beyond the end of the read and is filled in from the germline J gene. The chain joins TRBV20-1 to TRBJ2-7, with a tentative D call TRBD1 (8 bases). Between the trimmed V and J ends, which lost 5 bases and 6 bases, there was a span of 20 bases. Looked up from germline, CDR1 is DFQATT and CDR2 is SNEGSKA (reference sequence). The CDR3 spans 14 residues. The CDR3 here is CSAARQGRGGEQYF. The CDR3 bases that were read are TGCAGTGCTGCCCGACAGGGGAGGGGGGGCGAG.

At least ten counts were recorded for this clone. The missing CDR3 end, 3 residues past where the read stops, is filled in from the germline J gene. The chain couples TRBV2 to TRBJ1-5; D is undetermined. The CDR3 is made up of 11 amino acids. In germline, CDR1 is SNHLY, CDR2 FYNNEI. The germline V and J ends were trimmed by 8 bases and 4 bases, with 6 bases remaining between them. CDR3 sequence: CASGLNQPQHF. The CDR3 bases that were read are TGTGCCAGCGGACTTAATCAGCCC.